Following are 20 T cell receptor beta chains from one sample sequenced in a study of blood T cell repertoires in COVID-19. Produced via immunoSEQ multiplex PCR; TCRdb's table is partial and in-frame only. Of over 75,000 clones in the sample, 70% to 80% are singletons; the top ten hold 15% to 20%. Sequenced sample: peripheral blood. The receptors come from a human donor in a cohort sampled during active COVID-19.

This clone was seen a handful of times. V is TRBV4-1 and J is TRBJ1-1; the D gene is possibly TRBD1 (6 bases). The CDR3 totals 15 residues. V dropped 0 bases and J dropped 2 bases, with 10 bases sitting between them. Germline lookup yields CDR1 MGHRA and CDR2 YSYEKL. CDR3 DNA sequence: TGCGCCAGCAGCCAAGAAGAGGGGGTAAACACTGAAGCTTTCTTT. Protein product: CASSQEEGVNTEAFF.

This chain links TRBV28 with TRBJ2-3; 9 bases fit TRBD1. Germline CDR1 is MDHEN and CDR2 is SYDVKM. The V and J ends lost 5 bases and 4 bases, in that order; junction bases with no gene match: 13. The CDR3 sequence is 17 residues long. CDR3 DNA sequence: TGTGCCAGCAGTAGAGGACAGGGGATGACGTCGCCAGATACGCAGTATTTT. Its protein product is CASSRGQGMTSPDTQYF. Based on the CDR3 plus reference TRBV28 and TRBJ2-3, the full variable domain is DVKVTQSSRYLVKRTGEKVFLECVQDMDHENMFWYRQDPGLGLRLIYFSYDVKMKEKGDIPEGYSVSREKKERFSLILESASTNQTSMYLCASSRGQGMTSPDTQYFGPGTRLTVL.

The J gene is TRBJ1-6, the V gene TRBV6-5; a possible D gene is TRBD1 (6 bases). CDR3 length equals 13 residues. Trimming took 6 bases from V and 6 from J, leaving 9 bases between them. Looked up from germline, CDR1 is MNHEY and CDR2 is SVGAGI. CDR3 sequence (DNA): TGTGCCAGCAGCCGGACAGCTAATTCACCCCTCCACTTT. This gives the protein CASSRTANSPLHF.

The V call is TRBV15, the J call TRBJ1-3; 10 bases map to TRBD1. There are 18 residues in the CDR3. Trimming removed 2 bases from V and 1 base from J; junction bases left unmatched: 8. Germline CDR1 reads LNHNV; CDR2 reads YYDKDF (reference sequence). The CDR3 protein is CATSRPRGTGVSGNTIYF. The CDR3 region has the DNA TGTGCCACCAGCAGACCGCGGGGGACAGGGGTTTCTGGAAACACCATATATTTT.

This clone was recorded a few times. The CDR3, as DNA: TGTGCCAGCAGCCAAGATTCGGGACAGCAAAACATTCAGTACTTC. Residues: CASSQDSGQQNIQYF. The gene calls are TRBV4-2 and TRBJ2-4, with 7 bases identical to TRBD1. V lost 0 bases, J lost 5 bases, and 4 bases stayed unmatched. CDR1 LGHNA and CDR2 YNFKEQ come from the germline V gene. This CDR3 has 15 amino acids.

V is TRBV28 and J is TRBJ2-1; TRBD2 is a possible D gene (6 bases). CDR3 size: 14 residues. Per the germline V gene, CDR1 is MDHEN and CDR2 is SYDVKM. V lost 2 bases and J lost 10, with 15 bases in between. CDR3 protein: CASSLQRRGLEQFF. In DNA, the CDR3 is TGTGCCAGCAGTTTACAGCGGAGGGGATTGGAGCAGTTCTTC.

This chain joins TRBV5-1 and TRBJ2-1; the match to TRBD2 covers 7 bases. This CDR3 contains 15 residues. Germline V gives CDR1 SGHRS, CDR2 YFSETQ. V lost 2 bases and J lost 9; bases outside the gene matches: 11. The CDR3 protein is CASSLSLAAEGEQFF. The CDR3 DNA reads TGCGCCAGCAGCTTATCGCTAGCGGCCGAGGGTGAGCAGTTCTTC.

The J gene is TRBJ2-5, the V gene TRBV7-8, with 14 bases aligning to TRBD2. CDR3 length: 19 residues. J was trimmed by 5 bases and V by 1 base; bases with no gene match: 12. CDR1 and CDR2 (germline): SGHVS, FQNEAQ. CDR3 sequence reads: CASSLDPPGLAGEGETQYF. The CDR3 coding sequence is TGTGCCAGCAGCTTAGATCCCCCGGGACTAGCGGGAGAGGGGGAGACCCAGTACTTC.

V usage is TRBV2 and J usage is TRBJ2-6; D is perhaps TRBD2 (6 bases). The germline V gene encodes CDR1 SNHLY and CDR2 FYNNEI. With 7 bases removed from V and 0 bases from J, the gap between germline ends came to 10 bases. The CDR3 covers 15 residues. The CDR3, as DNA: TGTGCCAGCATGGGGGGAAGCTCTGGGGCCAACGTCCTGACTTTC. Amino acid sequence: CASMGGSSGANVLTF.

The V call is TRBV7-9, the J call TRBJ2-1, with 8 bases identical to TRBD2. The CDR3 spans 14 residues. The ends lost 2 bases at V and 8 bases at J; junction bases unmatched: 5. Looked up from germline, CDR1 is SEHNR and CDR2 is FQNEAQ (reference sequence). For the CDR3, the DNA is TGTGCCAGCAGCTTAAGAGCGGGAGATCATGAGCAGTTCTTC. This gives the protein CASSLRAGDHEQFF.

The gene calls are TRBV2 and TRBJ2-1; the D is unclear. Germline values: CDR1 SNHLY, CDR2 FYNNEI. The CDR3 length is 15 residues. V lost 2 bases to trimming and J lost 0 bases, with 8 bases between them. The CDR3 here is CASSESFSSYNEQFF. In DNA, the CDR3 is TGTGCCAGCAGTGAATCGTTTAGCTCCTACAATGAGCAGTTCTTC.

This clone was seen just once. The chain links TRBV30 to TRBJ2-1, with 9 bases identical to TRBD1. The V segment lost 2 bases and the J segment 6 bases; nucleotides outside the gene matches: 8. The CDR3 length is 15 residues. CDR1 GTSNPN and CDR2 SVGIG come from the germline V gene (reference sequence). The CDR3 loop reads CAWSLRGTGSNEQFF. The CDR3 DNA follows: TGTGCCTGGAGTCTCAGGGGGACAGGGAGCAATGAGCAGTTCTTC.

The V call is TRBV6-2 or TRBV6-3, the J call TRBJ1-2, with 10 bases aligning to TRBD1. The CDR3 is 15 residues long. V shed 2 bases and J 4 bases; nucleotides not matched to a gene: 4. Germline V gives CDR1 MNHEY, CDR2 SVGEGT. CDR3 nucleotide sequence: TGTGCCAGCAGTTACCCCCGGACAGGGGGCTATGGCTACACCTTC. It is translated as CASSYPRTGGYGYTF.

CDR3 region: CASSERTGEISALSEQYF. Here the CDR3 DNA reads TGTGCCAGCAGTGAACGGACAGGGGAAATCTCAGCACTCTCCGAGCAGTACTTC. The chain recombines TRBV6-1 with TRBJ2-7; 9 bases align to TRBD1. This CDR3 is 18 amino acids long. After removal of 2 bases from V and 6 bases from J, the junction contained 17 bases not matched to a gene. CDR1 is MNHNS and CDR2 is SASEGT in the germline V gene.

The chain combines TRBV11-2 with TRBJ1-6; no clear D. The germline V and J ends were trimmed by 5 bases and 4 bases, with 12 bases remaining between them. This CDR3 is built from 15 residues. Germline CDR1 SGHAT, CDR2 FQNNGV. CDR3 bases: TGTGCCAGCAGCCCGTCTGGGAGATATAATTCACCCCTCCACTTT. Translation: CASSPSGRYNSPLHF.

V and J are TRBV6-1 and TRBJ1-3, with D possibly matching TRBD1 (6 bases). Germline values: CDR1 MNHNS, CDR2 SASEGT. V lost 6 bases, J lost 0 bases, and 15 bases lay in between. The CDR3 is made up of 16 amino acids. CDR3 sequence reads: CASSEMTGHSGNTIYF. The CDR3 nucleotides are TGTGCCAGCAGCGAAATGACAGGCCACTCTGGAAACACCATATATTTT.

V gene TRBV19 combines with J gene TRBJ2-7; D is perhaps TRBD1 (5 bases). V was pared by 7 bases and J by 3 bases, with 13 bases between. The CDR3 totals 13 residues. Germline CDR1 is LNHDA and CDR2 is SQIVND (reference sequence). CDR3 nucleotides: TGTGCCAGTAAGGGGCAGGTGGGCTACGAGCAGTACTTC. It specifies CASKGQVGYEQYF.

This chain joins TRBV19 and TRBJ1-2, with TRBD1 as a possible D gene (5 bases). Germline V lookup: CDR1 LNHDA, CDR2 SQIVND (reference sequence). This CDR3 is 14 amino acids long. Trimming removed 7 bases at V and 4 bases at J, with 16 bases between. CDR3 sequence: CASKQAPLGYGYTF. The CDR3 region has the DNA TGTGCCAGTAAACAGGCCCCCCTGGGCTATGGCTACACCTTC.

The CDR3 loop is CASSHHRASSGNTIYF. Written as DNA, the CDR3 is TGTGCCAGCAGCCACCACAGGGCAAGCTCTGGAAACACCATATATTTT. This rearrangement joins TRBV3-1 (or the pseudogene TRBV3-2) to TRBJ1-3; weak D call: TRBD1 (6 bases). The germline V gene has CDR1 LGHDT and CDR2 YNNKEL (reference sequence). The V end lost 3 bases, the J end lost 0 bases, and 12 bases lay between the germline ends. This CDR3 has 16 residues.

This clone was recorded at least ten times. The rearrangement links TRBV28 to TRBJ1-3, with D uncertain. Trimming shortened V by 5 bases and J by 6 bases, and 8 bases separated the two germline ends. Germline loops: CDR1 MDHEN, CDR2 SYDVKM. The CDR3 extends over 12 amino acids. Written as DNA, the CDR3 is TGTGCCAGCAGTACACCCGCAAACACCATATATTTT. Translating it yields CASSTPANTIYF.